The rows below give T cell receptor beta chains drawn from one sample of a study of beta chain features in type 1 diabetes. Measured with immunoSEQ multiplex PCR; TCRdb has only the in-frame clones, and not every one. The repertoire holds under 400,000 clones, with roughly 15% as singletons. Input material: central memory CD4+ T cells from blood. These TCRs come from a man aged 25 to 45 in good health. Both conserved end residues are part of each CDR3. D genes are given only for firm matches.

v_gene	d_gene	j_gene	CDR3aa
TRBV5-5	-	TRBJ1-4	CASSLVDAKKLFF
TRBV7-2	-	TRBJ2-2	CASSPGSNTGELFF
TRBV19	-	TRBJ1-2	CASKIVGYDYGYTF
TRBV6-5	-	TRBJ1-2	CASSRSGEVGGYTF
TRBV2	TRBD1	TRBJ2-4	CASSERGHIQYF
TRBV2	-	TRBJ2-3	CASIRVGTTDTQYF
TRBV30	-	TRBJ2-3	CAWSVRRATDTQYF
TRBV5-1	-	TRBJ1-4	CASSRSGGDEKLFF
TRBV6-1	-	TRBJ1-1	CASSVEGATEAFF
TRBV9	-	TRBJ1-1	CASSVGGYGTEAFF
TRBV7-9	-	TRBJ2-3	CASSLQGRDTQYF
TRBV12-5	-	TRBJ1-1	CASALQGNTEAFF
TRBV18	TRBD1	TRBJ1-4	CASSPDRVEEKLFF
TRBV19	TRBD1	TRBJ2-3	CASSIGTDYTDTQYF